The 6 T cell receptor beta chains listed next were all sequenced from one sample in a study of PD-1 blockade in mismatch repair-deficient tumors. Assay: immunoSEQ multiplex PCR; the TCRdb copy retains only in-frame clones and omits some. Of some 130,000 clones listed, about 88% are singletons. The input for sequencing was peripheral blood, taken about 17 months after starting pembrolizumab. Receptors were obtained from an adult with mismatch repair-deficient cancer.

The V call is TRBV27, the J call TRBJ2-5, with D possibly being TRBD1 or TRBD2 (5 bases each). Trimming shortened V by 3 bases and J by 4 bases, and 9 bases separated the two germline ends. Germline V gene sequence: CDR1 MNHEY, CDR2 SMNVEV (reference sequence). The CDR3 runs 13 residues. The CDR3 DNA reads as TGTGCCAGCAGTTTTTTTGGGGGAGAGACCCAGTACTTC. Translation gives CASSFFGGETQYF.

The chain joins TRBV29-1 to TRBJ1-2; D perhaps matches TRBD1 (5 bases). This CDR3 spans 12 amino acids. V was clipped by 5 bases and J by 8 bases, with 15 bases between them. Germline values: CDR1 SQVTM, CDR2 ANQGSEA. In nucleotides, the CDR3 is TGCAGCGTTCTAATAGGGGAGCGGGGCTACACCTTC. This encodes CSVLIGERGYTF.

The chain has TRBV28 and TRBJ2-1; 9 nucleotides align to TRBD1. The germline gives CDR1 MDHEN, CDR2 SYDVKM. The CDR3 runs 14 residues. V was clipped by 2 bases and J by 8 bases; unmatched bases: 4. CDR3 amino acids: CASSLGTGYHEQFF. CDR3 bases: TGTGCCAGCAGTTTAGGGACAGGGTACCATGAGCAGTTCTTC.

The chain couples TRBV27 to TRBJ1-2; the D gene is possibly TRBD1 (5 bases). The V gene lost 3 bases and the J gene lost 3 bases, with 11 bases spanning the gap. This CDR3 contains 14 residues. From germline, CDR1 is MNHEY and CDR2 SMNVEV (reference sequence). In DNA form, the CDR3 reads TGTGCCAGCAGTTTTCTTGGGACTGACTATGGCTACACCTTC. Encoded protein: CASSFLGTDYGYTF.

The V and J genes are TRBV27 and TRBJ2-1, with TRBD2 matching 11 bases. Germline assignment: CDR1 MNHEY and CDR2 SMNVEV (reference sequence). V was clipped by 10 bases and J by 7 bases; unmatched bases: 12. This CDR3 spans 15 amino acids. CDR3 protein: CATTPGTSGANEQFF. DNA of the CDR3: TGTGCCACCACCCCCGGGACTAGCGGAGCGAATGAGCAGTTCTTC.

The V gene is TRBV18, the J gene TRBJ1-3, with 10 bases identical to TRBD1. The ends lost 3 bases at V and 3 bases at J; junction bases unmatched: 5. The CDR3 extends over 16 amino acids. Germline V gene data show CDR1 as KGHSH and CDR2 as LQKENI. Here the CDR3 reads CASSPTGTGDGNTIYF. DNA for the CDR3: TGTGCCAGCTCACCCACCGGGACAGGGGATGGAAACACCATATATTTT. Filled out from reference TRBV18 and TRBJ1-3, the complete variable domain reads NAGVMQNPRHLVRRRGQEARLRCSPMKGHSHVYWYRQLPEEGLKFMVYLQKENIIDESGMPKERFSAEFPKEGPSILRIQQVVRGDSAAYFCASSPTGTGDGNTIYFGEGSWLTVV.